These 32 T cell receptor beta chains were all obtained from the same sample, sequenced in a study of metastatic and nonmetastatic thyroid tumors. TCRdb re-clonotyped the PCR reads via MiXCR. The profile shows around 36,000 clones, about 29% of them singletons. Patients had received no treatment of any kind before thyroid surgery. The sequenced sample consisted of blood. The receptors shown here come from a female donor with papillary thyroid cancer or a benign thyroid nodule (not recorded which). Some clones in this sample may be carry-over from other donors' samples.

This clone was recorded many times. The genes are TRBV19 and TRBJ1-5; the match to TRBD1 covers 12 bases. Germline assignment: CDR1 LNHDA and CDR2 SQIVND (reference sequence). The junction had 7 bases not matched to a gene; V was cut back by 6 bases and J by 7 bases. The CDR3 contains 15 residues. The CDR3 loop reads CASSGTGGVTQPQHF. DNA for the CDR3: TGTGCCAGTAGCGGGACAGGGGGCGTTACGCAGCCCCAGCATTTT.

There are many counts of this clone. The CDR3 DNA is TGTGCCAGCAGCCCAGGGGGGGAGAATGGCTACACCTTC. Translated: CASSPGGENGYTF. V usage is TRBV7-9 and J usage is TRBJ1-2; 7 nucleotides agree with TRBD1. The germline V gene encodes CDR1 SEHNR and CDR2 FQNEAQ (reference sequence). CDR3 length equals 13 residues. Trimming cost V 5 bases and J 6 bases; bases outside gene matches: 6.

The V and J genes are TRBV20-1 and TRBJ2-3; D perhaps matches TRBD2 (7 bases). Germline CDR1 and CDR2: DFQATT and SNEGSKA (reference sequence). CDR3 length equals 16 residues. V was pared by 1 base and J by 0 bases, with 14 bases between. CDR3 in amino acids: CSARAQRGGSTDTQYF. The CDR3 DNA reads TGCAGTGCTAGAGCCCAGAGGGGGGGGAGCACAGATACGCAGTATTTT.

In this sample, this clone turned up a few times. The chain combines TRBV6-1 with TRBJ2-4, with D possibly matching TRBD2 (5 bases). The germline V gene encodes CDR1 MNHNS and CDR2 SASEGT. This CDR3 is 15 amino acids long. The ends were cut back, 3 bases at V and 0 bases at J, with 9 bases in the middle. The CDR3 loop reads CASSDRGLAKNIQYF. Written as DNA, the CDR3 is TGTGCCAGCAGTGATCGGGGTCTAGCCAAAAACATTCAGTACTTC.

This clone came up a few times. This chain uses TRBV6-2 or TRBV6-3 with TRBJ2-2; D gene unclear. There are 14 residues in the CDR3. The germline V and J ends were trimmed by 0 bases and 7 bases, with 9 bases remaining between them. The germline gives CDR1 MNHEY, CDR2 SVGEGT. CDR3 sequence: CASSYSIEGGELFF. CDR3 coding DNA: TGTGCCAGCAGTTACTCCATAGAAGGCGGGGAGCTGTTTTTT.

The CDR3 DNA reads TGTGCCTGGAATCTCGACTTCTCTATTAGCTCCTACGAGCAGTACTTC. Translating it yields CAWNLDFSISSYEQYF. The gene calls are TRBV30 and TRBJ2-7; no clear D. The CDR3 totals 16 residues. CDR1 GTSNPN and CDR2 SVGIG come from the germline V gene (reference sequence). Deletions cut 4 bases from V and 0 bases from J, with 19 bases between.

This clone was seen many times. The chain links TRBV24-1 to TRBJ2-3; D tentatively fits TRBD1 or TRBD2 (6 bases each). Deletions cut 5 bases from V and 1 base from J, with 12 bases between. CDR3 length: 15 residues. Germline CDR1 reads KGHDR; CDR2 reads SFDVKD. The CDR3, as DNA: TGTGCCACCAGTGTTCGGGGGCCATGCACAGATACGCAGTATTTT. Translating gives CATSVRGPCTDTQYF.

Ten or more counts support this clone. In DNA form, the CDR3 reads TGTGCCAGTAGACAACGAACCGGGACGGTGTACGAGCAGTACTTC. It is translated as CASRQRTGTVYEQYF. The gene calls are TRBV19 and TRBJ2-7; TRBD1 or TRBD2 may be the D gene (5 bases each). The V gene's germline CDR1 is LNHDA and CDR2 SQIVND (reference sequence). The V gene lost 6 bases and the J gene lost 4 bases, with 19 bases spanning the gap. This CDR3 has 15 amino acids.

This chain joins TRBV18 and TRBJ2-7; 12 bases line up with TRBD2. Trimming cost V 4 bases and J 5 bases; bases outside gene matches: 9. The length of the CDR3 is 16 residues. The germline CDR1 and CDR2 sequences are KGHSH and LQKENI. CDR3 coding DNA: TGTGCCAGCTCACTTTCTCCGACTAGCGGGAGACACGAGCAGTACTTC. Translating gives CASSLSPTSGRHEQYF.

This clone showed up just once. The chain recombines TRBV20-1 with TRBJ1-4; D perhaps matches TRBD1 (5 bases). Germline V gene lookup returns CDR1 DFQATT and CDR2 SNEGSKA (reference sequence). CDR3 length equals 14 residues. Deletions cut 3 bases from V and 4 bases from J, with 12 bases between. In DNA form, the CDR3 reads TGCAGTGCTAGTATGGGGGTCCATAATGAAAAACTGTTTTTT. Its translation is CSASMGVHNEKLFF.

This clone was counted ten times or more. V and J are TRBV25-1 and TRBJ1-2; the D gene is possibly TRBD1 (6 bases). V gave up 0 bases and J gave up 4 bases, with 15 bases separating them. CDR3 size: 16 residues. The germline CDR1 and CDR2 sequences are MGHDK and SYGVNS. The CDR3 nucleotides read TGTGCCAGCAGTGAATATTCTGGACAGAGCATCTATGGCTACACCTTC. The encoded protein is CASSEYSGQSIYGYTF.

V and J are TRBV28 and TRBJ1-5; D ambiguous. Germline CDR1 reads MDHEN; CDR2 reads SYDVKM. Deletions cut 3 bases from V and 5 bases from J, with 17 bases between. This CDR3 has 16 residues. In nucleotides, the CDR3 is TGTGCCAGCAGTTTCGGCGGGAGAGGCCCCGATCAGCCCCAGCATTTT. Its translation: CASSFGGRGPDQPQHF.

In its sample, this clone was seen many times. V usage is TRBV20-1 and J usage is TRBJ1-1; TRBD1 agrees at 8 bases. Losses at the gene ends were 6 bases for V and 3 bases for J; bases not matched to a gene: 6. CDR3 length: 13 amino acids. The germline V gene encodes CDR1 DFQATT and CDR2 SNEGSKA (reference sequence). For the CDR3, the DNA is TGCAGTGCCCGACAGGGGTCCTACACTGAAGCTTTCTTT. This gives the protein CSARQGSYTEAFF.

In the case of this clone: This is likely a read error, given that the CDR3 carries no conserved phenylalanine or tryptophan at its end. The limits of the CDR3 on the DNA are not certain, so only TCRdb's listed CDR3 is given. J is TRBJ1-3 and V is TRBV9. The CDR3 is 8 residues long, ends included. Germline V gene lookup returns CDR1 SGDLS and CDR2 YYNGEE. This CDR3 reads CASSPSRQ.

This clone has a count of ten or more. The V and J genes are TRBV6-1 and TRBJ1-2; tentative D call: TRBD1 (6 bases). V was pared by 8 bases and J by 2 bases, with 9 bases between. CDR1 MNHNS and CDR2 SASEGT come from the germline V gene. The CDR3 totals 12 residues. The CDR3 DNA follows: TGTGCCAGCTCAGACAGGAACTATGGCTACACCTTC. Its translation is CASSDRNYGYTF.

This clone was seen at least ten times. The chain is built from TRBV19 and TRBJ1-1; D gene uncertain. Germline V gene data show CDR1 as LNHDA and CDR2 as SQIVND (reference sequence). Trimming removed 7 bases from V and 1 base from J, with 7 bases in between. This CDR3 is built from 12 residues. The CDR3 region is CASMFGNTEAFF. The CDR3 DNA reads as TGTGCCAGTATGTTCGGGAACACTGAAGCTTTCTTT.

A note on this clone: The CDR3 carries no conserved terminal phenylalanine or tryptophan, so it likely arises from a read error. The rearrangement links TRBV18 to TRBJ1-6; maybe TRBD1 (6 bases). The CDR3 consists of 16 residues. Per the germline V gene, CDR1 is KGHSH and CDR2 is LQKENI. The CDR3 is CGSSPRGATNYSPLHC. CDR3 DNA sequence: TGTGGCAGCTCACCCAGGGGAGCGACCAACTATTCACCCCTCCACTGT.

This clone was recorded many times. The chain couples TRBV9 to TRBJ2-7; D remains ambiguous. The V gene lost 0 bases and the J gene lost 2 bases, with 9 bases spanning the gap. CDR3 length: 14 amino acids. Per the germline V gene, CDR1 is SGDLS and CDR2 is YYNGEE. CDR3 sequence reads: CASSVESRTYEQYF. CDR3 coding DNA: TGTGCCAGCAGCGTAGAAAGCCGTACCTACGAGCAGTACTTC.

This chain connects TRBV19 to TRBJ2-7; 7 bases match TRBD2. Germline assignment: CDR1 LNHDA and CDR2 SQIVND (reference sequence). Germline trimming cut 3 bases from V and 6 bases from J; bases unmatched to any gene: 5. CDR3 length equals 13 residues. The DNA of the CDR3 is TGTGCCAGTAGTATGGGAGGGAGGGCCGAGCAGTACTTC. Its translation is CASSMGGRAEQYF.

This clone was seen ten or more times. V gene TRBV20-1 combines with J gene TRBJ2-3; D is undetermined. Between the trimmed V and J ends, which lost 6 bases and 1 base, there was a span of 11 bases. From germline, CDR1 is DFQATT and CDR2 SNEGSKA (reference sequence). The CDR3 loop spans 13 amino acids. The DNA of the CDR3 is TGCAGTGCCCCTTTCACGCGCACAGATACGCAGTATTTT. Its protein product is CSAPFTRTDTQYF.

This clone was recorded many times. This may stem from a read error, because a much larger clone lies one nucleotide away. J is TRBJ2-1 and V is TRBV10-3; TRBD1 is a possible D gene (6 bases). This CDR3 contains 20 residues. Germline CDR1 and CDR2: ENHRY and SYGVKD. CDR3 in DNA: TGCGCCATCAATCCCTCTCAGGGGACGGAGCGACAAAGCTCCTACAATGGGCAGTTCTTC. Protein product: CAINPSQGTERQSSYNGQFF.

This clone is labeled as medium-sized. The chain employs TRBV20-1 and TRBJ2-7, with D possibly being TRBD1 or TRBD2 (5 bases each). This CDR3 is 14 amino acids long. Germline CDR1 is DFQATT and CDR2 is SNEGSKA (reference sequence). The ends were cut back, 4 bases at V and 3 bases at J, with 16 bases in the middle. In nucleotides, the CDR3 is TGCAGTGCTACCGGGGCCGGACACCTCTACGAGCAGTACTTC. Translation gives CSATGAGHLYEQYF.

On this clone: The junction shows a germline mismatch at one end, possibly a read error. The DNA of the CDR3 is TGCGCCAACAGCCAAGAACCGGGGCCAGGCGAGCAGTACTTC. Translating gives CANSQEPGPGEQYF. The chain combines TRBV4-1 with TRBJ2-7; D may correspond to TRBD1 or TRBD2 (5 bases each). The CDR3 totals 14 residues. CDR1 MGHRA and CDR2 YSYEKL come from the germline V gene.

This chain uses TRBV11-2 with TRBJ1-2; D possibly corresponds to TRBD1 (6 bases). The CDR3 runs to 15 residues. Germline-derived CDR1 and CDR2 are SGHAT and FQNNGV. The V end was cut by 3 bases, the J end by 4 bases, with 15 bases between. Here the CDR3 DNA reads TGTGCCAGCAGCTTGGACAGCGCTCCAGCCTATGGCTACACCTTC. Residues: CASSLDSAPAYGYTF.

A word on this clone: The junction and the germline gene differ at one end; a read error may be behind it. The V call is TRBV12-5, the J call TRBJ2-1, with D hard to call. From germline, CDR1 is LGHNT and CDR2 FRNRAP. The CDR3 extends over 15 amino acids. The CDR3 DNA reads TGTTCTAGTGGTACCTGGATGACACATACCAATGAGCAGTTCTTC. This sequence encodes CSSGTWMTHTNEQFF.

This clone was counted ten times or more. The chain uses TRBV28 and TRBJ1-4; no definite D call. The length of the CDR3 is 14 residues. V lost 5 bases, J lost 8 bases, and 15 bases lay in between. Germline V gives CDR1 MDHEN, CDR2 SYDVKM. CDR3 loop: CASSKNPLGEKLFF. The CDR3 nucleotides are TGTGCCAGCAGTAAAAACCCCTTAGGAGAAAAACTGTTTTTT.

This clone has just a few counts. The chain combines TRBV6-2 or TRBV6-3 with TRBJ1-2; D not resolved. Deletions cut 2 bases from V and 5 bases from J, with 9 bases between. The CDR3 is 13 residues long. Germline lookup yields CDR1 MNHEY and CDR2 SVGEGT. The DNA of the CDR3 is TGTGCCAGCAGTTACCCAGCAGTGTATGGCTACACCTTC. It is translated as CASSYPAVYGYTF.

This clone has at least ten counts. The V gene is TRBV25-1, the J gene TRBJ2-1, with 8 bases matching TRBD1. CDR3 size: 13 residues. CDR1 and CDR2 from the germline V gene are MGHDK and SYGVNS. J lost 7 bases, V lost 6 bases, and 5 bases had no gene match. The CDR3 DNA sequence: TGTGCCAGCAGCAGGGGGCTGGGGAATGAGCAGTTCTTC. Encoded protein: CASSRGLGNEQFF.

This clone was counted ten times or more. The V and J genes are TRBV3-1 and TRBJ1-1; 7 nucleotides agree with TRBD1. Per the germline V gene, CDR1 is LGHDT and CDR2 is YNNKEL (reference sequence). CDR3 length: 15 residues. After removal of 4 bases from V and 4 bases from J, the junction contained 9 bases not matched to a gene. As DNA, the CDR3 is TGTGCCAGCAGCCCCGGGAGGTCAGGGGGCACTGAAGCTTTCTTT. Residues: CASSPGRSGGTEAFF. Full variable domain (missing parts from reference TRBV3-1 and TRBJ1-1): DTAVSQTPKYLVTQMGNDKSIKCEQNLGHDTMYWYKQDSKKFLKIMFSYNNKELIINETVPNRFSPKSPDKAHLNLHINSLELGDSAVYFCASSPGRSGGTEAFFGQGTRLTVV.

This rearrangement joins TRBV12-3 or TRBV12-4 to TRBJ1-1; no clear D gene. This CDR3 spans 16 amino acids. V was pared by 1 base and J by 0 bases, with 12 bases between. CDR3 bases: TGTGCCAGCAGTTTAGGGAGTGTTTACATGAACACTGAAGCTTTCTTT. Its protein product is CASSLGSVYMNTEAFF.

This clone was seen ten or more times. This chain's CDR3 is CSALWTAQETQYF. The CDR3 nucleotides read TGCAGTGCCCTTTGGACAGCTCAAGAGACCCAGTACTTC. The chain carries TRBV20-1 and TRBJ2-5; D may be TRBD1 (6 bases). The ends were cut back, 6 bases at V and 2 bases at J, with 13 bases in the middle. The CDR3 consists of 13 residues. The germline gives CDR1 DFQATT, CDR2 SNEGSKA (reference sequence).

This clone has more than one count but fewer than ten. The chain recombines TRBV7-8 with TRBJ1-4; D is uncertain. The germline V gene encodes CDR1 SGHVS and CDR2 FQNEAQ. V dropped 5 bases and J dropped 8 bases, with 9 bases sitting between them. The CDR3 consists of 12 residues. The chain's CDR3 is CASSLDSEKLFF. The CDR3 nucleotides read TGTGCCAGCAGCCTAGACTCGGAAAAACTGTTTTTT.